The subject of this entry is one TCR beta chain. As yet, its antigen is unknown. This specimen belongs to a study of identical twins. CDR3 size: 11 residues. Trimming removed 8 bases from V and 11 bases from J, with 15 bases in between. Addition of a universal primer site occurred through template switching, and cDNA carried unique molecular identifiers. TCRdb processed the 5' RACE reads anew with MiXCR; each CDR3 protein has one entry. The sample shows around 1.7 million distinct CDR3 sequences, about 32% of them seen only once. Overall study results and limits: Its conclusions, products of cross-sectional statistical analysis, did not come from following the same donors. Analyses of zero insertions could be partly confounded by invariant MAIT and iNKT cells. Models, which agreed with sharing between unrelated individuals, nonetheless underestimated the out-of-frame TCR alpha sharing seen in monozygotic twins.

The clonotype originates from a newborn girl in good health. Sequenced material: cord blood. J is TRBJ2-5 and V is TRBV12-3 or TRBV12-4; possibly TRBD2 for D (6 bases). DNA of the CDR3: TGTGCCAGCCTCCTAGCGTTTGAGCAGTACTTC. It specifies CASLLAFEQYF.